Shown below are 27 T cell receptor beta chains from a single sample sequenced in a study of T cell responses to AZD1222 COVID-19 vaccine. Assay used: immunoSEQ multiplex PCR; TCRdb lists only in-frame clones, some missing. The sample yields about 140,000 clones, approximately 90% seen once. This specimen was peripheral blood, taken on day 0 of AZD1222 vaccination. The receptors come from an adult in good health.

This sequence joins TRBV7-3 and TRBJ2-1; TRBD2 might be the D (5 bases). Per germline, CDR1 SGHTA and CDR2 FQGTGA. V was clipped by 5 bases and J by 5 bases, with 25 bases between them. The CDR3 contains 18 residues. DNA for the CDR3: TGTGCCAGCAGCCCACGAACGGGTGGTGACTACCGTAACAATGAGCAGTTCTTC. It codes for CASSPRTGGDYRNNEQFF.

The chain carries TRBV11-3 and TRBJ2-1; 11 bases line up with TRBD2. The CDR3 extends over 15 amino acids. Germline V gene data show CDR1 as SGHNT and CDR2 as YENEEA. V shed 5 bases, J shed 12 bases, and the junction held 12 bases outside the gene matches. CDR3 bases: TGTGCCAGCAGCCAAACTAGCGGGGGACATAAGGGGCAGTTCTTC. Its protein is CASSQTSGGHKGQFF.

CDR3 DNA sequence: TGTGCCAGCAGTACCTTATATGAAGCTTTCTTT. Amino acid sequence: CASSTLYEAFF. The rearrangement links TRBV2 to TRBJ1-1; D not certain. Trimming stripped 5 bases from V and 7 bases from J, with 8 bases between. CDR1 is SNHLY, CDR2 FYNNEI, per germline. CDR3 length: 11 amino acids.

The chain couples TRBV24-1 to TRBJ1-5, with a tentative D call TRBD1 (5 bases). Germline loops: CDR1 KGHDR, CDR2 SFDVKD. With 5 bases removed from V and 0 bases from J, the gap between germline ends came to 16 bases. The CDR3 has 17 residues. DNA of the CDR3: TGTGCCACCAGTGCCTCAGCCGGGGGTGTTAGCAATCAGCCCCAGCATTTT. Translation gives CATSASAGGVSNQPQHF.

This chain links TRBV11-2 with TRBJ2-1; 12 nucleotides match TRBD2. Germline V lookup: CDR1 SGHAT, CDR2 FQNNGV. V dropped 4 bases and J dropped 7; count of bases not matched to a gene: 5. CDR3 length: 15 amino acids. CDR3 protein: CASSSLAGGPNEQFF. CDR3 sequence (DNA): TGTGCCAGCAGCTCTCTAGCGGGGGGGCCGAATGAGCAGTTCTTC.

The chain has TRBV7-2 and TRBJ1-5; 8 nucleotides line up with TRBD1. This CDR3 contains 16 residues. Unmatched junction bases numbered 10, after V lost 5 bases and J lost 4 bases. Germline V gene sequence: CDR1 SGHTA, CDR2 FQGNSA. The CDR3 is CASSPKDRAVNQPQHF. The CDR3 DNA reads as TGTGCCAGCAGCCCAAAGGACAGGGCAGTGAATCAGCCCCAGCATTTT.

This chain uses TRBV18 with TRBJ1-1, with 7 bases lining up with TRBD1. The CDR3 contains 15 residues. Germline CDR1 reads KGHSH; CDR2 reads LQKENI. The V and J ends lost 6 bases and 8 bases, in that order; junction bases with no gene match: 15. This chain's CDR3 is CASSPKTGEGLEAFF. In DNA form, the CDR3 reads TGTGCCAGCTCCCCTAAAACAGGGGAGGGTCTGGAAGCTTTCTTT.

This sequence joins TRBV6-2 or TRBV6-3 and TRBJ1-1; possible D gene TRBD1, 5 bases. Germline assignment: CDR1 MNHEY and CDR2 SVGEGT. The CDR3 consists of 13 residues. V was trimmed by 5 bases and J by 5 bases, leaving 12 bases between them. The CDR3: CASSQGWGTEAFF. The CDR3, as DNA: TGTGCCAGCAGTCAGGGTTGGGGAACTGAAGCTTTCTTT.

The chain carries TRBV18 and TRBJ1-5; 7 bases line up with TRBD1. The junction had 5 bases not matched to a gene; V was cut back by 4 bases and J by 2 bases. Per germline, CDR1 KGHSH and CDR2 LQKENI. This CDR3 is built from 15 residues. This CDR3 reads CASSRTGERNQPQHF. The CDR3 bases are TGTGCCAGCTCACGTACAGGGGAACGCAATCAGCCCCAGCATTTT.

This chain links TRBV7-2 with TRBJ1-2; D is uncertain. The CDR3 loop spans 13 amino acids. V lost 5 bases and J lost 6, with 13 bases in between. CDR1 and CDR2 (germline): SGHTA, FQGNSA. The CDR3 is CASSPLGRDGYTF. CDR3 nucleotide sequence: TGTGCCAGCAGCCCCCTAGGGCGAGATGGCTACACCTTC. Variable domain in full (rest from reference TRBV7-2 and TRBJ1-2): GAGVSQSPSNKVTEKGKDVELRCDPISGHTALYWYRQSLGQGLEFLIYFQGNSAPDKSGLPSDRFSAERTGGSVSTLTIQRTQQEDSAVYLCASSPLGRDGYTFGSGTRLTVV.

J is TRBJ1-5 and V is TRBV10-3, with 7 bases that match TRBD1. CDR3 length: 13 amino acids. With 3 bases clipped from V and 7 bases from J, the junction kept 3 bases outside the gene matches. CDR1 is ENHRY and CDR2 is SYGVKD in the germline V gene. The CDR3: CAISDDRVQPQHF. CDR3 in DNA: TGTGCCATCAGTGATGACAGGGTCCAGCCCCAGCATTTT.

V usage is TRBV6-2 or TRBV6-3 and J usage is TRBJ1-2; D might be TRBD1 (6 bases). Germline V gene sequence: CDR1 MNHEY, CDR2 SVGEGT. The CDR3 is 15 amino acids. Trimming pared 4 bases from V and 1 base from J, leaving 13 bases between. The CDR3 nucleotides read TGTGCCAGCAGTTCCCCCGGGACAAATAACTATGGCTACACCTTC. This encodes CASSSPGTNNYGYTF.

The chain links TRBV2 to TRBJ2-2; 9 bases agree with TRBD2. Per germline, CDR1 SNHLY and CDR2 FYNNEI. The length of the CDR3 is 15 residues. J was trimmed by 0 bases and V by 8 bases; bases with no gene match: 4. The CDR3 protein is CASRAGGANTGELFF. For the CDR3, the DNA is TGTGCCAGCCGTGCGGGGGGGGCGAACACCGGGGAGCTGTTTTTT.

This chain joins TRBV3-1 (or the pseudogene TRBV3-2) and TRBJ2-5, with D unresolved. V was pared by 4 bases and J by 5 bases, with 5 bases between. CDR1 and CDR2 (germline): LGHDT, YNNKEL (reference sequence). This CDR3 contains 11 residues. CDR3 amino acids: CASSRTETQYF. DNA of the CDR3: TGTGCCAGCAGCCGAACGGAGACCCAGTACTTC.

V usage is TRBV30 and J usage is TRBJ1-5; D unresolved. The CDR3 length is 14 residues. Trimming took off 6 bases at V and 2 bases at J, with 14 bases between the two ends. Per the germline V gene, CDR1 is GTSNPN and CDR2 is SVGIG (reference sequence). CDR3 in DNA: TGTGCCTGCAGAACAAATTTGGGCAATCAGCCCCAGCATTTT. Amino acids: CACRTNLGNQPQHF.

The chain couples TRBV5-1 to TRBJ1-5; TRBD1 is a possible D gene (6 bases). This CDR3 has 15 amino acids. CDR1 SGHRS and CDR2 YFSETQ come from the germline V gene. Trimming stripped 0 bases from V and 3 bases from J, with 10 bases between. The DNA for the CDR3 is TGCGCCAGCAGCTTGGAGGGGGGTCACAATCAGCCCCAGCATTTT. Its translation: CASSLEGGHNQPQHF.

The CDR3 reads CASSVDGQLYEQYF. CDR3 nucleotide sequence: TGTGCCAGCAGCGTAGATGGACAGCTATACGAGCAGTACTTC. The J gene is TRBJ2-7, the V gene TRBV9, with D possibly matching TRBD1 (6 bases). Trimming shortened V by 0 bases and J by 4 bases, and 11 bases separated the two germline ends. In germline, CDR1 is SGDLS, CDR2 YYNGEE. This CDR3 contains 14 residues.

The J gene is TRBJ1-5, the V gene TRBV7-8; 10 bases fit TRBD1. Germline V gene data show CDR1 as SGHVS and CDR2 as FQNEAQ. Trimming removed 5 bases from V and 9 bases from J; junction bases left unmatched: 7. CDR3 size: 14 residues. DNA of the CDR3: TGTGCCAGCAGCCCGGACAGGGGGAAAGGGCCCCAGCATTTT. Amino acids: CASSPDRGKGPQHF.

V and J are TRBV13 and TRBJ2-3; tentatively, D is TRBD2 (6 bases). This CDR3 is built from 16 residues. From germline, CDR1 is PRHDT and CDR2 FYEKMQ (reference sequence). The V end was cut by 5 bases, the J end by 0 bases, with 15 bases between. The CDR3 sequence: CASSPRGGTSTDTQYF. The DNA of the CDR3 is TGTGCCAGCAGCCCCCGGGGCGGGACTAGCACAGATACGCAGTATTTT.

The chain carries TRBV5-1 and TRBJ1-2; TRBD1 is a possible D gene (5 bases). Deletions cut 4 bases from V and 6 bases from J, with 19 bases between. The CDR3 consists of 15 residues. CDR1 and CDR2 (germline): SGHRS, YFSETQ. The CDR3 nucleotides read TGCGCCAGCAGCGACACTTCCGGGACCCCTGATGGCTACACCTTC. Amino acid sequence: CASSDTSGTPDGYTF.

The CDR3 DNA reads as TGTGCCAGCACCTTGGGGGGACTTGGCTCACCCCTCCACTTT. Protein: CASTLGGLGSPLHF. The chain has TRBV7-2 and TRBJ1-6, with D possibly matching TRBD1 (5 bases). Germline values: CDR1 SGHTA, CDR2 FQGNSA. V was pared by 7 bases and J by 10 bases, with 17 bases between. The CDR3 consists of 14 residues. Full variable domain (rest looked up from reference TRBV7-2 and TRBJ1-6): GAGVSQSPSNKVTEKGKDVELRCDPISGHTALYWYRQSLGQGLEFLIYFQGNSAPDKSGLPSDRFSAERTGGSVSTLTIQRTQQEDSAVYLCASTLGGLGSPLHFGNGTRLTVT.

The chain recombines TRBV14 with TRBJ2-2; TRBD1 might be the D (6 bases). This CDR3 spans 19 amino acids. Germline CDR1 is SGHDN and CDR2 is FVKESK. Trimming removed 0 bases from V and 4 bases from J, with 21 bases in between. Here the CDR3 reads CASSQDLVGETGGTGELFF. CDR3 bases: TGTGCCAGCAGCCAAGATTTGGTGGGGGAGACAGGAGGCACCGGGGAGCTGTTTTTT.

The chain recombines TRBV18 with TRBJ1-1; 7 bases align to TRBD1. Per germline, CDR1 KGHSH and CDR2 LQKENI. The CDR3 runs 13 residues. Trimming removed 5 bases from V and 3 bases from J; junction bases left unmatched: 3. The CDR3, as DNA: TGTGCCAGCTCAACAGACAGGGACACTGAAGCTTTCTTT. Its protein product is CASSTDRDTEAFF.

The J gene is TRBJ2-2, the V gene TRBV11-1, with 7 nucleotides matching TRBD2. The V segment lost 11 bases and the J segment 8 bases; nucleotides outside the gene matches: 8. The germline V gene has CDR1 SGHAT and CDR2 FQDESV (reference sequence). This CDR3 spans 12 amino acids. The CDR3 DNA is TGTGCCGACTCGGCGGGGGTAGGGGAGCTGTTTTTT. Protein sequence: CADSAGVGELFF.

The chain uses TRBV5-1 and TRBJ1-6; D gene uncertain. CDR1 is SGHRS and CDR2 is YFSETQ in the germline V gene. The CDR3 consists of 16 residues. Between the trimmed V and J ends, which lost 0 bases and 6 bases, there was a span of 13 bases. CDR3 protein: CASSLGTGGSNSPLHF. The CDR3, as DNA: TGCGCCAGCAGCTTGGGGACGGGCGGTAGTAATTCACCCCTCCACTTT.

The chain combines TRBV29-1 with TRBJ1-4; D is unresolved. Trimming removed 7 bases from V and 7 bases from J, with 10 bases in between. The CDR3 runs 11 residues. Looked up from germline, CDR1 is SQVTM and CDR2 is ANQGSEA. The CDR3, as DNA: TGCAGCGGTGGAAGTGGTGAAAAACTGTTTTTT. Translating gives CSGGSGEKLFF.

V gene TRBV4-1 combines with J gene TRBJ2-5; D is unresolved. This CDR3 is 13 amino acids long. V lost 8 bases and J lost 4, with 14 bases in between. CDR1 is MGHRA and CDR2 is YSYEKL in the germline V gene. This CDR3 is CASAVVARETQYF. CDR3 DNA: TGCGCCAGCGCTGTGGTTGCCCGAGAGACCCAGTACTTC.